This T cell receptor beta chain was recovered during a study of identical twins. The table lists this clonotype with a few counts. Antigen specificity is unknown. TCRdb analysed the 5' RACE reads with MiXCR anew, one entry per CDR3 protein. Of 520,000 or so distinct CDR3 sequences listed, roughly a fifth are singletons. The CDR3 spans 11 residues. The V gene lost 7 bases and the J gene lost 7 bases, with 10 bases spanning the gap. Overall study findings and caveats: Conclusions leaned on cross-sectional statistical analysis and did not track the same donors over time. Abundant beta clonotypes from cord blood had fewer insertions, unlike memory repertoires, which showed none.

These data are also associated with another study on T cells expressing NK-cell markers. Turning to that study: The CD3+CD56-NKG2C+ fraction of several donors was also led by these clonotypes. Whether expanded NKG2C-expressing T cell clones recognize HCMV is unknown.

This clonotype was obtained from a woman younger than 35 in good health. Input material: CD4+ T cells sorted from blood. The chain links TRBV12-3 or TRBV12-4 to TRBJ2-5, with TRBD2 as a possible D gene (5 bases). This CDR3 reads CASTYRGTQYF. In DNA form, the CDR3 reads TGTGCCAGCACCTACCGGGGGACCCAGTACTTC.